The T cell receptor beta chain described here comes from a study of blood T cell repertoires in COVID-19. The CDR3 contains 16 residues. Germline lookup yields CDR1 SGDLS and CDR2 YYNGEE. Trimming took off 2 bases at V and 1 base at J, with 14 bases between the two ends. Original analysis: The authors estimated nucleated cell counts from reference gene primer amplification. Measured with immunoSEQ multiplex PCR; TCRdb has only the in-frame clones, and not every one. Clone size and V and J calls were adopted from that table, with D and trimming inferred from the DNA. The sample carries around 270,000 clones, approximately 85% recorded once.

Sequenced sample: peripheral blood. The sequence was collected from a human donor with COVID-19, enrolled during active disease. The donor label of this sample is uncertain. J is TRBJ2-3 and V is TRBV9, with D hard to call. This CDR3 is CASSVAALRGTDTQYF. CDR3 nucleotides: TGTGCCAGCAGCGTTGCCGCGCTAAGAGGCACAGATACGCAGTATTTT.